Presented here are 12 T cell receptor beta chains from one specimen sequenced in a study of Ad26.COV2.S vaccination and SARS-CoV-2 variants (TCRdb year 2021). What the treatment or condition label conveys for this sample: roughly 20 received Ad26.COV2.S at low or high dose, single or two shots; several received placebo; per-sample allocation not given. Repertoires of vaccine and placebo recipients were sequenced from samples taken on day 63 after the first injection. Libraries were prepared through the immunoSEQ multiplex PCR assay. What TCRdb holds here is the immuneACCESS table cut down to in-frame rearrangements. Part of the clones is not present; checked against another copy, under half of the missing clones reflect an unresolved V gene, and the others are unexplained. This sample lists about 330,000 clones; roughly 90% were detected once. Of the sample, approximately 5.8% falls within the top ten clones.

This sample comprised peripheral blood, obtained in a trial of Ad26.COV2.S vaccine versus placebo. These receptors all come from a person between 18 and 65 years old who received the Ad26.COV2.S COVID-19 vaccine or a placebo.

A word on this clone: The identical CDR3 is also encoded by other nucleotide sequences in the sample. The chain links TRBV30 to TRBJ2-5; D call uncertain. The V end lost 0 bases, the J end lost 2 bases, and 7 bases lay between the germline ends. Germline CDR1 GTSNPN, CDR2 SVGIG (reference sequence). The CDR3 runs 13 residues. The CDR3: CAWSVRLQETQYF. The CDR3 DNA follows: TGTGCCTGGAGTGTACGGCTACAAGAGACCCAGTACTTC.

The CDR3 spells CASSMQGWNEQFF. In nucleotides, the CDR3 is TGTGCCAGTAGTATGCAGGGTTGGAATGAGCAGTTCTTC. The chain combines TRBV19 with TRBJ2-1, with TRBD1 as a possible D gene (5 bases). The CDR3 contains 13 residues. Deletions cut 3 bases from V and 7 bases from J, with 10 bases between. Germline loops: CDR1 LNHDA, CDR2 SQIVND (reference sequence).

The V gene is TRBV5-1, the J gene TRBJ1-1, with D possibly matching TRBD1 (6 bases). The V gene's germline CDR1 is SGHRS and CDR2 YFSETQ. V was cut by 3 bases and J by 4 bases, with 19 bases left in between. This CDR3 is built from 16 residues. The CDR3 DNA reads TGCGCCAGCAGCTCCCAGGGGCGGGAGGAGGGCACTGAAGCTTTCTTT. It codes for CASSSQGREEGTEAFF.

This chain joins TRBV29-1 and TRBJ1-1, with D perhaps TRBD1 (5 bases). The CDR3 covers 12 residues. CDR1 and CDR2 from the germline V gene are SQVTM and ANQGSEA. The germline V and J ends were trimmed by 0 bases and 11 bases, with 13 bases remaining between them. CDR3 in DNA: TGCAGCGTTGAAGAAGCAGGGTTGAAGGCTTTCTTT. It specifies CSVEEAGLKAFF.

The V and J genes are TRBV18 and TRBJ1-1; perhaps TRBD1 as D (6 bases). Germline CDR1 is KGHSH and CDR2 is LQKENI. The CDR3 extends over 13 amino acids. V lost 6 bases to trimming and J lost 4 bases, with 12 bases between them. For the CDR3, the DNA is TGTGCCAGCTCCAACAGGGAATCCACTGAAGCTTTCTTT. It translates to CASSNRESTEAFF.

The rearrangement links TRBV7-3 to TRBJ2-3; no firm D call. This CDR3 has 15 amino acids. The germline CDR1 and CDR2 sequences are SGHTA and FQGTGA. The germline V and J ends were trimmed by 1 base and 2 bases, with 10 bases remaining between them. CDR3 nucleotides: TGTGCCAGCAGCTTAAGCGGCGGACCCACAGATACGCAGTATTTT. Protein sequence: CASSLSGGPTDTQYF.

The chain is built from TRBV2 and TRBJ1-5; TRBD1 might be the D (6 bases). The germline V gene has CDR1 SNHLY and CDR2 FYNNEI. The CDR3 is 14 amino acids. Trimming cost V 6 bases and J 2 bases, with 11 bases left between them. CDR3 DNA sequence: TGTGCCAGCAGAGATAGACAGGGCAATCAGCCCCAGCATTTT. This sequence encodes CASRDRQGNQPQHF.

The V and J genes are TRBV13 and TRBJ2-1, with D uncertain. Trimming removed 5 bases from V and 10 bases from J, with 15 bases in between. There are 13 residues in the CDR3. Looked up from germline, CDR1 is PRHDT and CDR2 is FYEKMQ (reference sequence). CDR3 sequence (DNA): TGTGCCAGCAGCGCAGCTACAAGTCTGGAGCAGTTCTTC. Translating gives CASSAATSLEQFF. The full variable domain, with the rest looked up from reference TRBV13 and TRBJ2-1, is AAGVIQSPRHLIKEKRETATLKCYPIPRHDTVYWYQQGPGQDPQFLISFYEKMQSDKGSIPDRFSAQQFSDYHSELNMSSLELGDSALYFCASSAATSLEQFFGPGTRLTVL.

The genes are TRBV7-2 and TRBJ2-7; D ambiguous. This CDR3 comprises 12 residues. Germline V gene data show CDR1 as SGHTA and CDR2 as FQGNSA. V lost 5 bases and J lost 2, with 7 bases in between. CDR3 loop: CASSPVAYEQYF. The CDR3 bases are TGTGCCAGCAGCCCGGTCGCCTACGAGCAGTACTTC.

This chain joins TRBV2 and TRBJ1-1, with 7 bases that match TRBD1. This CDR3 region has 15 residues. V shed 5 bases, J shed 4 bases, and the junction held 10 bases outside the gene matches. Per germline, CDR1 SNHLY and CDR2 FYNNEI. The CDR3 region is CASSFEGAMSTEAFF. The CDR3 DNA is TGTGCCAGCAGTTTTGAGGGGGCGATGAGCACTGAAGCTTTCTTT.

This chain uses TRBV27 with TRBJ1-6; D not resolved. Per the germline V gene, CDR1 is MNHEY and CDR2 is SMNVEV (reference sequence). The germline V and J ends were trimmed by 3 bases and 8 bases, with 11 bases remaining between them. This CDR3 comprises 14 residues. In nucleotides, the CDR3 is TGTGCCAGCAGTTTGTTAGGTTCCTATTCACCCCTCCACTTT. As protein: CASSLLGSYSPLHF.

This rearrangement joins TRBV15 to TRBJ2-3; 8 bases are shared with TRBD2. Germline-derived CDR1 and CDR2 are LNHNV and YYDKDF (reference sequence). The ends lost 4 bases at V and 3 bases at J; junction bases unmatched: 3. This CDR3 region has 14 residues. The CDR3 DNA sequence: TGTGCCACCAGCACCAGACTAGCGACAGATACGCAGTATTTT. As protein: CATSTRLATDTQYF.